The rows below give T cell receptor beta chains drawn from one sample of a study of blood T cell repertoires in COVID-19. Data came from immunoSEQ multiplex PCR; TCRdb stores just in-frame clones and leaves some out. This sample has 300,000 to 350,000 clones, with around nine tenths found just once. The material sequenced was PBMCs or T cells enriched from blood (not recorded which). These receptor sequences come from a man aged 25 to 40 who had recovered from COVID-19. Each CDR3 is given with its conserved first and last residue. A D gene is named only where the DNA matches it firmly. Size is stated for part of the rows, as once, few or many counts, or as a class when the clone is expanded.

CDR3nt: TGTGCCAGCAGTTTGGAGGTCGGGGCCCAGTACTTC
CDR3aa: CASSLEVGAQYF
abundance: -
j_gene: TRBJ2-5
d_gene: -
v_gene: TRBV12-3/TRBV12-4

CDR3nt: TGTGCCAGCAGTCCACAGGGGGCGGGAGATGGCTACACCTTC
CDR3aa: CASSPQGAGDGYTF
abundance: few
j_gene: TRBJ1-2
d_gene: TRBD1
v_gene: TRBV6-5

CDR3nt: TGTGCCAGTAATCAGGGGCGTAATACCGGGGAGCTGTTTTTT
CDR3aa: CASNQGRNTGELFF
abundance: -
j_gene: TRBJ2-2
d_gene: -
v_gene: TRBV19

CDR3nt: TGTGCCAGCAGCCCAGGAGAGACGGGACAGCCCTATGGCTACACCTTC
CDR3aa: CASSPGETGQPYGYTF
abundance: few
j_gene: TRBJ1-2
d_gene: TRBD1
v_gene: TRBV9

CDR3nt: TGTGCCAGCAGCAAAGATCGTAACAGGGGCCAGAATCCGTTAAACACAGATACGCAGTATTTT
CDR3aa: CASSKDRNRGQNPLNTDTQYF
abundance: -
j_gene: TRBJ2-3
d_gene: -
v_gene: TRBV21-1

CDR3nt: TGTGCCAGCAGTCCTTACAGGGTTTCTAACTATGGCTACACCTTC
CDR3aa: CASSPYRVSNYGYTF
abundance: -
j_gene: TRBJ1-2
d_gene: -
v_gene: TRBV3-1/TRBV3-2

CDR3nt: TGCGCCAGCAGCTTGTACGGCGGTGACGAGCAGTACTTC
CDR3aa: CASSLYGGDEQYF
abundance: -
j_gene: TRBJ2-7
d_gene: -
v_gene: TRBV5-1

CDR3nt: TGTGCCAGCAGTTTGGCCGCTGGGGCCAACGTCCTGACTTTC
CDR3aa: CASSLAAGANVLTF
abundance: -
j_gene: TRBJ2-6
d_gene: -
v_gene: TRBV25-1

CDR3nt: TGTGCCAGCAGCTGGACAGGGGGGGCGTACAATCAGCCCCAGCATTTT
CDR3aa: CASSWTGGAYNQPQHF
abundance: once
j_gene: TRBJ1-5
d_gene: TRBD1
v_gene: TRBV7-2

CDR3nt: TGTGCCAGCAGCAGTTACAGGGGTAGCTCCTACGAGCAGTACTTC
CDR3aa: CASSSYRGSSYEQYF
abundance: few
j_gene: TRBJ2-7
d_gene: TRBD1
v_gene: TRBV5-4

CDR3nt: TGTGCCAGCAGTGCCGGTGATACGCAGTATTTT
CDR3aa: CASSAGDTQYF
abundance: -
j_gene: TRBJ2-3
d_gene: -
v_gene: TRBV2

CDR3nt: TGTGCCATCAGTGAGTCGCAGGCCGGACAGGCTCATGGCTACACCTTC
CDR3aa: CAISESQAGQAHGYTF
abundance: -
j_gene: TRBJ1-2
d_gene: TRBD1
v_gene: TRBV10-3

CDR3nt: TGTGCCGTCGCGGCCCGAATGAACACTGAAGCTTTCTTT
CDR3aa: CAVAARMNTEAFF
abundance: -
j_gene: TRBJ1-1
d_gene: -
v_gene: TRBV7-9

CDR3nt: TGTGCCAGCAGCTCGGGGGGGCAGCCTGAAGCTTTCTTT
CDR3aa: CASSSGGQPEAFF
abundance: -
j_gene: TRBJ1-1
d_gene: -
v_gene: TRBV5-4

CDR3nt: TGTGCCAGCAAGCAGGGGGCGACTAATGAAAAACTGTTTTTT
CDR3aa: CASKQGATNEKLFF
abundance: few
j_gene: TRBJ1-4
d_gene: TRBD1
v_gene: TRBV2

CDR3nt: TGTGCCACCAGCACCACGACAGATTTCTACGAGCAGTACTTC
CDR3aa: CATSTTTDFYEQYF
abundance: -
j_gene: TRBJ2-7
d_gene: -
v_gene: TRBV15

CDR3nt: TGTGCCTGGAGTCCACAGGACCACGAAAAACTGTTTTTT
CDR3aa: CAWSPQDHEKLFF
abundance: few
j_gene: TRBJ1-4
d_gene: -
v_gene: TRBV30

CDR3nt: TGTGCCAGCAGCGTAACCCTCGGTGGGCCCGTGAACACTGAAGCTTTCTTT
CDR3aa: CASSVTLGGPVNTEAFF
abundance: -
j_gene: TRBJ1-1
d_gene: -
v_gene: TRBV9

CDR3nt: TGTGCCAGCAGTTTCCAGGTGGCAACTAATGAAAAACTGTTTTTT
CDR3aa: CASSFQVATNEKLFF
abundance: -
j_gene: TRBJ1-4
d_gene: -
v_gene: TRBV28

CDR3nt: TGTGCCAGCAGAAATCACAGGGGGGGCTTGTATAGCAATCAGCCCCAGCATTTT
CDR3aa: CASRNHRGGLYSNQPQHF
abundance: few
j_gene: TRBJ1-5
d_gene: TRBD1
v_gene: TRBV28

CDR3nt: TGTGCCAGCAGCGTAGCCCTACCCGGGGGGCAAGGAGTTGTAGAGACCCAGTACTTC
CDR3aa: CASSVALPGGQGVVETQYF
abundance: -
j_gene: TRBJ2-5
d_gene: -
v_gene: TRBV9

CDR3nt: TGTGCCAGCAGCTCCACCCCTAGCGGGGGGGCCGGTACGCAGTATTTT
CDR3aa: CASSSTPSGGAGTQYF
abundance: -
j_gene: TRBJ2-3
d_gene: TRBD2
v_gene: TRBV7-3

CDR3nt: TGTGCCAGCAGCTTAAAAGGGGCGGGGACAACTAATGAAAAACTGTTTTTT
CDR3aa: CASSLKGAGTTNEKLFF
abundance: -
j_gene: TRBJ1-4
d_gene: -
v_gene: TRBV7-6

CDR3nt: TGTGCCAGCAGCTTGGTTGGGGGCAATAACTATGGCTACACCTTC
CDR3aa: CASSLVGGNNYGYTF
abundance: -
j_gene: TRBJ1-2
d_gene: -
v_gene: TRBV5-8

CDR3nt: TGTGCCAGCTCACCACCCAGGACAGGGGGAAGCAATTCACCCCTCCACTTT
CDR3aa: CASSPPRTGGSNSPLHF
abundance: -
j_gene: TRBJ1-6
d_gene: TRBD1
v_gene: TRBV18

CDR3nt: TGTGCCAGCAGTGAAATCCCGCGAGGCACAGATACGCAGTATTTT
CDR3aa: CASSEIPRGTDTQYF
abundance: -
j_gene: TRBJ2-3
d_gene: -
v_gene: TRBV2

CDR3nt: TGTGCCAGCAGCCAAGTAGGGGGAACCTACGAGCAGTACTTC
CDR3aa: CASSQVGGTYEQYF
abundance: -
j_gene: TRBJ2-7
d_gene: -
v_gene: TRBV3-1/TRBV3-2

CDR3nt: TGTGCCAGCAGTCACAACAGGGTTACTAATGAAAAACTGTTTTTT
CDR3aa: CASSHNRVTNEKLFF
abundance: -
j_gene: TRBJ1-4
d_gene: -
v_gene: TRBV27